The present T cell receptor (beta chain) was sequenced within a study of molecular identifiers for immune sequencing clone quantification. A CD8+CD4-CCR7+CD45RA+ phenotype served as the sorting definition for naive CD8 T cells. TCRdb re-derived calls from the PCR reads in MiXCR, one entry per CDR3 protein. The data contain about 640,000 distinct CDR3 sequences, 15% to 20% of them singletons. This clonotype was picked up many times. Germline CDR1 is MNHNY and CDR2 is SVGAGI (reference sequence). The CDR3 contains 15 residues. The germline V and J ends were trimmed by 6 bases and 0 bases, with 15 bases remaining between them.

This TCR came from a human donor in good health. Some libraries in this study had Jurkat cell RNA spiked in. The V and J genes are TRBV6-6 and TRBJ2-7, with D perhaps being TRBD1 or TRBD2 (5 bases each). The specimen sequenced was naive CD8+ T cells from blood, with Jurkat cell RNA spiked in. Specified subset: FACS-sorted CD8+CD4-CCR7+CD45RA+ naive T cells. In nucleotides, the CDR3 is TGTGCCAGCAGCCCCGGGGCCACTAGCTCCTACGAGCAGTACTTC. Encoded protein: CASSPGATSSYEQYF.